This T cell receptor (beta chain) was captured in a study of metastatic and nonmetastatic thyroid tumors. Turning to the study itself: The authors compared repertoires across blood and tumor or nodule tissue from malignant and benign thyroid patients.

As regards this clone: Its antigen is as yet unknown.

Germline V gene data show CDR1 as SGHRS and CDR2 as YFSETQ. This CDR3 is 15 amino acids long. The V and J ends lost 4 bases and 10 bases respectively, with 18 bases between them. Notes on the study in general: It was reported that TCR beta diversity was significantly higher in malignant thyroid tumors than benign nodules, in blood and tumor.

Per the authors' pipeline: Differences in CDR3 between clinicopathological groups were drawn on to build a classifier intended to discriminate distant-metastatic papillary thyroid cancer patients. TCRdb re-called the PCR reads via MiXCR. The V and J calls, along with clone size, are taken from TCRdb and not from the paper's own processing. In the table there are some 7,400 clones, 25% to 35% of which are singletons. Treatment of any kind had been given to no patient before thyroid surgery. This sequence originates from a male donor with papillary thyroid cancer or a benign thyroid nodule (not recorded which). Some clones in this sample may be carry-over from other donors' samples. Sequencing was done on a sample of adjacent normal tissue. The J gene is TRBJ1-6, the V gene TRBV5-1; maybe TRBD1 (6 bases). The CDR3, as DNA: TGCGCCAGCAGCAGCCGGGAAGCGGGGACATCACCCCTCCACTTT. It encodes CASSSREAGTSPLHF.